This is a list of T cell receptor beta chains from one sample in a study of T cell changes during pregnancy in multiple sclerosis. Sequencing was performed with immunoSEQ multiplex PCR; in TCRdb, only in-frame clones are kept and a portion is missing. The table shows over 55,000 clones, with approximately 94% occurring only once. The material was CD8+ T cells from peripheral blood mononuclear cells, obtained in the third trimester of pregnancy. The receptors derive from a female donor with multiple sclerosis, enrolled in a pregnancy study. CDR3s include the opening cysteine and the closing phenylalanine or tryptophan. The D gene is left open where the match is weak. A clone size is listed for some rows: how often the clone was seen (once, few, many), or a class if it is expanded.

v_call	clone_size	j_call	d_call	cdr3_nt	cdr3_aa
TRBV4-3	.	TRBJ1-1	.	TGCGCCAGCAGCCAAGATTCCGGACAGAACACTGAAGCTTTCTTT	CASSQDSGQNTEAFF
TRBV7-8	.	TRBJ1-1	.	TGTGCCAGCAGCTTATTATCAGGGCACACTGAAGCTTTCTTT	CASSLLSGHTEAFF
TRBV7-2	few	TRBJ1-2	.	TGTGCCATCAGGACAGCCGTATTGGAAGGCTACACCTTC	CAIRTAVLEGYTF
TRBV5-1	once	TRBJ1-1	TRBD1	TGCGCCAGCAGCCAGACAGGGGGCAAGGACACTGAAGCTTTCTTT	CASSQTGGKDTEAFF
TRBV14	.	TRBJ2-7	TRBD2	TGTGCCAGCAGCCAACTAGCGGGAGCCTTCTACGAGCAGTACTTC	CASSQLAGAFYEQYF
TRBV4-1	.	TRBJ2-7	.	TGCGCCAGCAGCCCCGCCGACTATAATTACCCCACCTACGAGCAGTACTTC	CASSPADYNYPTYEQYF
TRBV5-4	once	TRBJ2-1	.	TGTGCCAGCAGCTTGGGACCGACAGGTAACAATGAGCAGTTCTTC	CASSLGPTGNNEQFF
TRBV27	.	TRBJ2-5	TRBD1	TGTGCCAGCAGTTTATCCTGGGACAGAGTTACCTTAGAGACCCAGTACTTC	CASSLSWDRVTLETQYF
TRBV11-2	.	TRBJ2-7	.	TGTGCCAGCAGCTTGGGCCTTTATGAGCAGTACTTC	CASSLGLYEQYF
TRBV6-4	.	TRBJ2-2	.	TGTGCCAGCAGTGAATCCGCACAGCACTACACCGGGGAGCTGTTTTTT	CASSESAQHYTGELFF
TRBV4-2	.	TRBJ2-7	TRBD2	TGTGCCAGCAGCCAAGTACTAGCGGGAGAGTACGAGCAGTACTTC	CASSQVLAGEYEQYF
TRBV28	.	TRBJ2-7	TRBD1	TGTGCCAGCAGGGACACAGGGGGCGAAGAGGGTGAGCAGTACTTC	CASRDTGGEEGEQYF
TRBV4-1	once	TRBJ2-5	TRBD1	TGCGCCAGCAGCCAAAGACGGACAGGGTCAGAGACCCAGTACTTC	CASSQRRTGSETQYF
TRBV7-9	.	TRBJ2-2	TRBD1	TGTGCCGGTGTTACGACAGGGATCCTGAACACCGGGGAGCTGTTTTTT	CAGVTTGILNTGELFF
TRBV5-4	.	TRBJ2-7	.	TGTGCCAGCAGCTTGGAGGCTAGCTACGAGCAGTACTTC	CASSLEASYEQYF
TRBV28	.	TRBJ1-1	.	TGTGCCAGCAGTTTATGGGGGCTTGAAGCTTTCTTT	CASSLWGLEAFF
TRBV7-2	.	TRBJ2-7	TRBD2	TGTGCCAGCAGCTCCTTCGGGGGGGCGTATGAGCAGTACTTC	CASSSFGGAYEQYF
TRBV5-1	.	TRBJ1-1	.	TGCGCCAGCAGCTTGGGATTCGGGGAAGCCACTGAAGCTTTCTTT	CASSLGFGEATEAFF
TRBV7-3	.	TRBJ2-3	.	TGTGCCAGCAGCCTAGGGTACGGGGTAGATACGCAGTATTTT	CASSLGYGVDTQYF
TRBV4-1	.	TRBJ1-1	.	TGCGCCAGCAGCCAAGTAGACAGTTCTGAAGCTTTCTTT	CASSQVDSSEAFF